One sample yielded the 18 T cell receptor beta chains listed below, sequenced in a study of blood T cells in healthy people across ages. A sample-barcoded 5' primer and a J-beta primer mix were used in a second PCR of roughly 7 to 11 cycles. TCRdb redid the calling of the 5' RACE reads with MiXCR, one entry per CDR3 protein. The sample includes some 940,000 distinct CDR3 sequences, 25% to 35% of them seen just once. Another study also made use of these data, one on T cells of mothers and their children.

Sequencing was carried out using blood. The receptors derive from a woman aged 40 to 49 in good health.

V usage is TRBV5-1 and J usage is TRBJ2-1; D ambiguous. Germline CDR1 SGHRS, CDR2 YFSETQ. The CDR3 contains 16 residues. V was trimmed by 0 bases and J by 2 bases, leaving 12 bases between them. CDR3 sequence: CASSLEWNAPYNEQFF. Here the CDR3 DNA reads TGCGCCAGCAGCTTGGAATGGAACGCACCCTACAATGAGCAGTTCTTC.

As concerns this clonotype: Relative to the germline gene, one junction end is altered; a read error may explain this. J is TRBJ1-2 and V is TRBV5-1; 7 positions agree with TRBD1. Germline CDR1 is SGHRS and CDR2 is YFSETQ. The CDR3 totals 14 residues. This CDR3 reads CASSQGGARYGYTF. Here the CDR3 DNA reads TGCGCCAGCAGCCAAGGGGGCGCGAGGTATGGTTACACCTTC.

This clonotype was seen only a few times. The chain recombines TRBV27 with TRBJ1-5; D is possibly TRBD1 (5 bases). Trimming cost V 4 bases and J 6 bases, with 16 bases left between them. The CDR3 consists of 15 residues. CDR1 is MNHEY, CDR2 SMNVEV, per germline (reference sequence). This CDR3 is CASSSMVGGGQPQHF. The CDR3, as DNA: TGTGCCAGCAGTTCAATGGTGGGGGGTGGTCAGCCCCAGCATTTT.

As regards this clonotype: An end of the junction differs from the germline gene, which may be a read error. This chain links TRBV7-3 with TRBJ2-7, with 9 bases lining up with TRBD1. CDR1 and CDR2 from the germline V gene are SGHTA and FQGTGA. CDR3 size: 15 residues. DNA for the CDR3: TGTGCCGGCAGTCCCGGGACAGGGTCTTTCTACGAGCAGTACTTC. Its translation: CAGSPGTGSFYEQYF.

This clonotype occurred many times. The chain carries TRBV4-1 and TRBJ2-7; 8 bases line up with TRBD2. CDR1 is MGHRA and CDR2 is YSYEKL in the germline V gene. The CDR3 covers 15 residues. V shed 1 base, J shed 0 bases, and the junction held 2 bases outside the gene matches. DNA for the CDR3: TGCGCCAGCAGCCAAGTTAGCGGGGACTCCTACGAGCAGTACTTC. This sequence encodes CASSQVSGDSYEQYF.

The chain's CDR3 is CASSSTPIPGLAAWGTQYF. In DNA, the CDR3 is TGTGCCAGCAGCTCCACGCCTATCCCGGGACTAGCGGCTTGGGGCACGCAGTATTTT. The chain combines TRBV7-9 with TRBJ2-3; 11 bases line up with TRBD2. In germline, CDR1 is SEHNR, CDR2 FQNEAQ (reference sequence). This CDR3 spans 19 amino acids. After removal of 4 bases from V and 9 bases from J, the junction contained 21 bases not matched to a gene.

The chain links TRBV4-1 to TRBJ2-1, with 9 bases that match TRBD1. The germline V gene encodes CDR1 MGHRA and CDR2 YSYEKL. The V gene end was trimmed by 0 bases and the J gene end by 5 bases; junction bases not matched to a gene: 5. The CDR3 loop spans 16 amino acids. This CDR3 reads CASSQEGTGLNNEQFF. CDR3 DNA sequence: TGCGCCAGCAGCCAAGAGGGGACAGGGCTGAACAATGAGCAGTTCTTC.

This chain links TRBV7-2 with TRBJ2-1; 7 nucleotides agree with TRBD2. V was clipped by 5 bases and J by 8 bases; unmatched bases: 15. Germline values: CDR1 SGHTA, CDR2 FQGNSA. The CDR3 is 16 amino acids. The CDR3 nucleotides read TGTGCCAGCAGCACCCGGGAGGCTAGCAGCCCCCATGAGCAGTTCTTC. Amino acids: CASSTREASSPHEQFF.

This clonotype was seen repeatedly, ten times or more. This chain joins TRBV29-1 and TRBJ2-7; 8 bases align to TRBD1. This CDR3 has 14 residues. V lost 1 base to trimming and J lost 2 bases; unmatched junction nucleotides: 4. Germline V lookup: CDR1 SQVTM, CDR2 ANQGSEA. The CDR3 sequence: CSVEVPDRAYEQYF. CDR3 nucleotide sequence: TGCAGCGTTGAAGTACCGGACAGGGCCTACGAGCAGTACTTC.

In its sample, this clonotype was seen a few times. V and J are TRBV7-2 and TRBJ2-5; weak D call: TRBD2 (5 bases). The V gene lost 3 bases and the J gene lost 11 bases, with 19 bases spanning the gap. The germline CDR1 and CDR2 sequences are SGHTA and FQGNSA. The CDR3 covers 14 residues. CDR3 DNA: TGTACCAGCAGCTTTGGTCTAGCTCGGTACGAACAGTACTTC. Protein product: CTSSFGLARYEQYF.

This chain uses TRBV2 with TRBJ1-1; no firm D call. V lost 6 bases and J 0 bases, leaving 14 bases between the germline ends. The length of the CDR3 is 15 residues. Germline V gives CDR1 SNHLY, CDR2 FYNNEI. The CDR3 DNA reads as TGTGCCAGCAGCGATCACGTCGGCTTGAACACTGAAGCTTTCTTT. As protein: CASSDHVGLNTEAFF.

This clonotype was picked up many times. This sequence joins TRBV6-9 and TRBJ2-7, with 7 bases lining up with TRBD1. The junction had 7 bases not matched to a gene; V was cut back by 3 bases and J by 2 bases. Germline V CDR1 and CDR2: MNHGY, SVAAGI. CDR3 length: 15 residues. CDR3 sequence reads: CASSYPGQRPYEQYF. Here the CDR3 DNA reads TGTGCCAGCAGTTACCCGGGACAGAGACCCTACGAGCAGTACTTC.

This clonotype has ten or more counts. The chain employs TRBV9 and TRBJ2-5; D not resolved. The length of the CDR3 is 13 residues. The V gene lost 0 bases and the J gene lost 5 bases, with 8 bases spanning the gap. The germline CDR1 and CDR2 sequences are SGDLS and YYNGEE. CDR3 amino acids: CASSVGREETQYF. The CDR3 DNA reads as TGTGCCAGCAGCGTAGGCAGAGAGGAGACCCAGTACTTC.

This clonotype was counted ten times or more. The chain carries TRBV5-1 and TRBJ1-2, with D possibly being TRBD1 (6 bases). The V gene lost 3 bases and the J gene lost 6 bases, with 21 bases spanning the gap. This CDR3 spans 16 amino acids. Germline V gives CDR1 SGHRS, CDR2 YFSETQ. In DNA form, the CDR3 reads TGCGCCAGCAGCTCCCGATTCATACAGGGATCGAATGGCTACACCTTC. Its translation is CASSSRFIQGSNGYTF.

This clonotype was found a few times. The chain has TRBV7-3 and TRBJ2-3; TRBD1 might be the D (6 bases). V lost 5 bases, J lost 2 bases, and 29 bases lay in between. Per germline, CDR1 SGHTA and CDR2 FQGTGA. The CDR3 consists of 20 residues. Here the CDR3 DNA reads TGTGCCAGCAGCCCCCCAATCTCGACCCGGGACACCGAATACACAGATACGCAGTATTTT. Its protein product is CASSPPISTRDTEYTDTQYF.

This clonotype was recorded at least ten times. V is TRBV12-3 or TRBV12-4 and J is TRBJ2-7, with 10 nucleotides matching TRBD2. The CDR3 consists of 14 residues. After removal of 5 bases from V and 3 bases from J, the junction contained 4 bases not matched to a gene. The CDR3 loop reads CASSPSGGLYEQYF. The CDR3 nucleotides are TGTGCCAGCAGTCCTAGCGGGGGTCTCTACGAGCAGTACTTC.

Many counts were recorded for this clonotype. The CDR3 is CASSPQGVEAKNIQYF. CDR3 nucleotides: TGTGCCAGCAGCCCACAGGGGGTGGAGGCCAAAAACATTCAGTACTTC. V gene TRBV7-9 combines with J gene TRBJ2-4; 8 bases are a match to TRBD1. The junction had 7 bases not matched to a gene; V was cut back by 5 bases and J by 1 base. The CDR3 has 16 amino acids. Germline CDR1 SEHNR, CDR2 FQNEAQ (reference sequence). The complete variable domain, with remaining parts taken from reference TRBV7-9 and TRBJ2-4, reads DTGVSQNPRHKITKRGQNVTFRCDPISEHNRLYWYRQTLGQGPEFLTYFQNEAQLEKSRLLSDRFSAERPKGSFSTLEIQRTEQGDSAMYLCASSPQGVEAKNIQYFGAGTRLSVL.

The rearrangement links TRBV7-2 to TRBJ1-6, with D perhaps matching TRBD1 (5 bases). V lost 1 base, J lost 9 bases, and 13 bases lay in between. The CDR3 length is 15 residues. The germline V gene encodes CDR1 SGHTA and CDR2 FQGNSA. The CDR3: CASSLGGGSSSPLHF. For the CDR3, the DNA is TGTGCCAGCAGCTTAGGGGGGGGATCCAGTTCACCCCTCCACTTT.